This T cell receptor beta chain was captured by sequencing in a study of blood T cell repertoires in COVID-19. Study-level background: Nucleic acid was either cDNA or gDNA, and it came from T cells, B-cell-depleted T cells, or PBMCs.

Using immunoSEQ multiplex PCR, the repertoire was profiled, and TCRdb retains in-frame clones only, with some absent. The sample consists of 300,000 to 400,000 clones, 65% to 90% of them appearing once. The V end was cut by 1 base, the J end by 7 bases, with 8 bases between. This CDR3 comprises 12 residues. Germline CDR1 is SGHRS and CDR2 is YFSETQ. Participants were aged about 18 to 89 years from more than 20 US areas. The chain combines TRBV5-1 with TRBJ1-2; D is ambiguous. Sequencing was carried out using PBMCs or T cells enriched from blood (not recorded which). This TCR came from a woman aged 40 to 49 with acute COVID-19. CDR3 loop: CASSLRGFGYTF. The CDR3 coding sequence is TGCGCCAGCAGCTTGAGAGGGTTTGGCTACACCTTC.